This is a list of T cell receptor beta chains from one sample in a study of blood T cell repertoires in COVID-19. Assay: immunoSEQ multiplex PCR; the TCRdb copy retains only in-frame clones and omits some. This sample has 150,000 or so clones; approximately 85% occur once, and the top ten carry roughly 1.2%. The specimen sequenced was peripheral blood. These receptors were taken from a man in his fifties or sixties who had recovered from COVID-19. CDR3s include the opening cysteine and the closing phenylalanine or tryptophan. Fields, in order: J gene, CDR3 length, V gene, clone size, D gene, CDR3 DNA, CDR3 protein. D genes are given only for firm matches. Part of the rows lack a size; the others show once, few, many or a class for expanded clones.

TRBJ1-1 | 15 | TRBV18 | once | . | TGTGCCAGCTCACCATCCCCCGGACAGTCCGTTGAAGCTTTCTTT | CASSPSPGQSVEAFF
TRBJ1-3 | 15 | TRBV11-2 | once | . | TGTGCCAGCAGCTTTTCAGGCCTCTCTGGAAACACCATATATTTT | CASSFSGLSGNTIYF
TRBJ2-5 | 15 | TRBV7-2 | . | . | TGTGCCAGCAGCTTCCAAGCGGGCAACCAAGAGACCCAGTACTTC | CASSFQAGNQETQYF
TRBJ2-7 | 14 | TRBV18 | . | . | TGTGCCAGCTCACCGGGGGACATCCCCTACGAGCAGTACTTC | CASSPGDIPYEQYF
TRBJ2-2 | 15 | TRBV7-2 | . | . | TGTGCCAGCAGCTTTGACACAGGGTACGCCGGGGAGCTGTTTTTT | CASSFDTGYAGELFF
TRBJ1-1 | 13 | TRBV11-2 | . | . | TGTGCCAGCAGCTTAGCGGAGGAGACTGAAGCTTTCTTT | CASSLAEETEAFF
TRBJ1-1 | 12 | TRBV12-3/TRBV12-4 | . | TRBD1 | TGTGCCAGCACCATTACAGGGGCCGAAGCTTTCTTT | CASTITGAEAFF
TRBJ2-3 | 15 | TRBV19 | . | . | TGTGCCAGTAGTATAGCGGGGGGCCCCACAGATACGCAGTATTTT | CASSIAGGPTDTQYF
TRBJ1-5 | 14 | TRBV10-3 | . | . | TGTGCCATCAGTGGGCGGTTGTCGGATCAGCCCCAGCATTTT | CAISGRLSDQPQHF
TRBJ1-2 | 16 | TRBV19 | once | . | TGTGCCAGCCGCCGGGGACTGAATCGGGCGAGTGGGGGCTACACCTTC | CASRRGLNRASGGYTF
TRBJ1-5 | 17 | TRBV10-3 | . | . | TGTGCCATCAGTGATTATTTGGAAGGAGGGCGAAATCAGCCCCAGCATTTT | CAISDYLEGGRNQPQHF
TRBJ1-2 | 12 | TRBV12-3/TRBV12-4 | once | . | TGTGCCAGCAGCTTGGGCCCCTATGGCTACACCTTC | CASSLGPYGYTF
TRBJ2-6 | 18 | TRBV9 | . | TRBD1 | TGTGCCAGCAGCGTAGTAACAGGGGCCCTCTCTGGGGCCAACGTCCTGACTTTC | CASSVVTGALSGANVLTF
TRBJ1-2 | 14 | TRBV29-1 | . | TRBD1 | TGCAGCGCAGAAAGGGCAGGGGGGAACTATGGCTACACCTTC | CSAERAGGNYGYTF
TRBJ2-5 | 17 | TRBV7-9 | . | TRBD1 | TGTGCCAGCAGCTCCGCGTCGGGACAGGGTTTTAAAGAGACCCAGTACTTC | CASSSASGQGFKETQYF
TRBJ1-2 | 12 | TRBV5-1 | . | . | TGCGCCAGCAGCCCACAGGCAGGGGGCTACACCTTC | CASSPQAGGYTF
TRBJ2-5 | 16 | TRBV7-8 | . | . | TGTGCCAGCAGCTTCGCCAGGTGGACTCAGGAAGAGACCCAGTACTTC | CASSFARWTQEETQYF
TRBJ1-2 | 13 | TRBV4-1 | . | . | TGCGCCAGCAGCCAAGCCTACAGGGTTGGCTACACCTTC | CASSQAYRVGYTF
TRBJ1-6 | 18 | TRBV5-8 | . | TRBD1 | TGTGCCAGCACCCGCAACAGGGGGCATGAGTCCTATAATTCACCCCTCCACTTT | CASTRNRGHESYNSPLHF
TRBJ1-5 | 13 | TRBV30 | . | . | TGTGCCTGGAGTGCCACAGGGATGCAGCCCCAGCATTTT | CAWSATGMQPQHF
TRBJ1-3 | 15 | TRBV19 | . | . | TGTGCCAGTGGCCTCCCGGGTGCTCCTGGAAACACCATATATTTT | CASGLPGAPGNTIYF
TRBJ1-4 | 13 | TRBV10-3 | few | TRBD1 | TGTGCCATCAGCGGGACAGGGAATGAAAAACTGTTTTTT | CAISGTGNEKLFF
TRBJ2-3 | 15 | TRBV28 | few | . | TGTGCCAGCAGTCATACAGGGAAAGGCACAGATACGCAGTATTTT | CASSHTGKGTDTQYF
TRBJ2-7 | 13 | TRBV3-1/TRBV3-2 | . | . | TGTGCCAGCAGCCAGAGTCGTAGAAACGAGCAGTACTTC | CASSQSRRNEQYF
TRBJ2-7 | 14 | TRBV11-1 | . | TRBD1 | TGTGCCAGCTACGGGACAGGGAGGACCTACGAGCAGTACTTC | CASYGTGRTYEQYF
TRBJ1-1 | 15 | TRBV9 | . | . | TGTGCCAGCAGCGTAGAGGCGGGGGCGAACACTGAAGCTTTCTTT | CASSVEAGANTEAFF
TRBJ2-3 | 15 | TRBV2 | once | . | TGTGCCAGCAGACCCCCGGGGGGCAGGGCAGATACGCAGTATTTT | CASRPPGGRADTQYF
TRBJ2-1 | 14 | TRBV11-3 | . | TRBD2 | TGTGCCAGCAGCCAAGATGCTAGCGGCAATGAGCAGTTCTTC | CASSQDASGNEQFF
TRBJ2-2 | 15 | TRBV27 | once | TRBD1 | TGTGCCAGCAGTGGACGACAGGGGGTTTTCGGGGAGCTGTTTTTT | CASSGRQGVFGELFF
TRBJ1-2 | 14 | TRBV3-1/TRBV3-2 | . | . | TGTGCCAGCAGCCAAGGTCGGCAGGGTGGAGGCTACACCTTC | CASSQGRQGGGYTF
TRBJ1-1 | 14 | TRBV29-1 | . | TRBD1 | TGCAGCGTCTTCCCTCCGGACAGGAGTGCTGAAGCTTTCTTT | CSVFPPDRSAEAFF
TRBJ1-2 | 16 | TRBV9 | . | . | TGTGCCAGCAGCCCCCGGGGAGTAGAAGCTAACTATGGCTACACCTTC | CASSPRGVEANYGYTF